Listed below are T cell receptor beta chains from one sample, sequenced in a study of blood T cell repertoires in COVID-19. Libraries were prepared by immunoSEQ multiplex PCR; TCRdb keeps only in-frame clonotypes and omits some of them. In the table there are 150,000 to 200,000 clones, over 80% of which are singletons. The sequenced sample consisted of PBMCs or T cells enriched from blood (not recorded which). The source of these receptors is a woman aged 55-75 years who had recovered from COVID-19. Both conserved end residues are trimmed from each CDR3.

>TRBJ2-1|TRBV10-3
AISDTLAGWNEQF
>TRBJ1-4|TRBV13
ASSNRVVGAEKLF
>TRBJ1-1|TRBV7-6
ASSLEVGNTEAF
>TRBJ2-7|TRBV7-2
ASSSQRGGPNEQY
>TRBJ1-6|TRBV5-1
ASSLAQAGRSPLH
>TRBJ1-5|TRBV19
ASSPGDSPNQPQH
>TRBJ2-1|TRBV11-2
ASSQRTSGSGEQF
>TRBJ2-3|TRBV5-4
ASSPLRGGITDTQY
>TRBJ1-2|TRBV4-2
ASSQGAFPGT
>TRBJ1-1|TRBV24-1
ATSDSLNTEAF
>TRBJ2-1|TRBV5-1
ASSLGGSGLNEQF
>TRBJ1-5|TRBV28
ASSSGQYLNQPQH
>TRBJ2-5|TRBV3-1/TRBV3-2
ASRGGSEETQY
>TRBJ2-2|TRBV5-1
ASSLDRLAGELF
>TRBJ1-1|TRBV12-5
ASGSRQGSEAF
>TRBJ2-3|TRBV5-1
ASATLPGADTQY
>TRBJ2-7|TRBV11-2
ASSFLSGAAEQY
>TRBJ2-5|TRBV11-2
ASSFGHRETQY
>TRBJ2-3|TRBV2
ASSSLGGSSTDTQY
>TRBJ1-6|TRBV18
ASSSSQGGNSPLH
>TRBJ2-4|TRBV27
ASSLVPGTGAREI
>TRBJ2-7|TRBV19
ASSNQGQGVNEQY
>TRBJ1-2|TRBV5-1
ASSSDRGRGGYT
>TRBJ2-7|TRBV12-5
ASCIGGPSYEQY
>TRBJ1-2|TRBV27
ASSPLGLQRRGYT
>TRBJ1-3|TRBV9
ASSRSGTGVLLDTIY
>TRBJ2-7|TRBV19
ASSIELAGGGEQY
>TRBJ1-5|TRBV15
ATSRDMNQPQH
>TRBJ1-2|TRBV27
ASSLNTEANYGYT
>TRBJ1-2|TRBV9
ASSVDLSAAGFGYT
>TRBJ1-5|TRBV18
ASSPGGIQPQH
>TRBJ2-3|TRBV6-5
ASTAPGTDTQY
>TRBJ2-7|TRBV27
ASSLGQGFYEQY
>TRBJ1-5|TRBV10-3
AIRGTGYNQPQH
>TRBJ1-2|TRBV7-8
ASSSGQGYGYT
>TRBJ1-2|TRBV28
ASSFPQDYGYT
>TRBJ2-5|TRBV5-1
ASSLVAEETQY
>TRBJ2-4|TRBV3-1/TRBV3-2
ASSAFGGGKNIQY
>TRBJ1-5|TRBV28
AGGRGSEQPQH
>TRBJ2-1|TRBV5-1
ASSLGEQSYNEQF